Listed here is a single T cell receptor beta chain. These data come from a study of blood T cell repertoires in COVID-19. Whole-study context: COVID-19 samples collected from the United States, Italy and Spain covered acute and convalescent phases. PBMCs, B-cell-depleted T cells, or T cells were the source of the cDNA or gDNA that made up the material.

V shed 5 bases and J shed 3 bases, with 16 bases lying between them. The CDR3 consists of 15 residues. From germline, CDR1 is MNHEY and CDR2 SMNVEV (reference sequence). Assay used: immunoSEQ multiplex PCR; TCRdb lists only in-frame clones, some missing. The data show more than 90,000 clones, over 80% seen once. The sequenced sample consisted of peripheral blood. The source is a man between 50 and 59 years old with active COVID-19. This sequence joins TRBV27 and TRBJ1-1; TRBD1 is a possible D gene (5 bases). The CDR3 protein is CASSGTEGVDTEAFF. The CDR3 DNA reads as TGTGCCAGCAGTGGGACTGAGGGAGTGGACACTGAAGCTTTCTTT.